This T cell receptor beta chain was observed in a study of blood T cell repertoires in COVID-19. Overall study context: From the United States, Italy and Spain came samples of acute and convalescent COVID-19. T cells, B-cell-depleted T cells, or PBMCs provided the cDNA or gDNA that served as material.

The length of the CDR3 is 14 residues. V lost 4 bases and J lost 4; bases outside the gene matches: 5. CDR1 is LGHDT, CDR2 YNNKEL, per germline (reference sequence). This clone was seen only once. In the source study's methods: Counts of nucleated cells, estimated from reference gene primer amplification, were obtained. TCRdb keeps only in-frame clones here, not all; method: immunoSEQ multiplex PCR. V and J calls and clone size come straight from that table; D and trimming were deduced from the DNA. The data contain approximately 270,000 clones, 85% to 90% of them seen just once; the ten biggest clones take up 1.2% to 1.5%.

The gene calls are TRBV3-1 (or the pseudogene TRBV3-2) and TRBJ1-2; TRBD1 matches at 8 bases. The sample consisted of peripheral blood. This TCR derives from a man aged 80 or over with acute or convalescent COVID-19. CDR3 nucleotide sequence: TGTGCCAGCAGCCTGACAGGGGACAGCTATGGCTACACCTTC. Protein: CASSLTGDSYGYTF.